The entry below gives a single T cell receptor (beta chain) sequence along with its context. J lost 7 bases, V lost 0 bases, and 10 bases had no gene match. Germline CDR1 and CDR2: MNHEY and SVGEGT. The CDR3 is made up of 17 amino acids. The data were obtained in a study of T cell repertoires in cytomegalovirus infection. The overall study: Public TCR beta signatures indicated both CMV infection and matching HLA type.

TCRdb ran MiXCR on the reads and lists one entry per CDR3 protein. The data show hundreds of thousands of distinct CDR3 sequences, approximately 22% seen once. The receptor was derived from a human donor in good health (CMV status not recorded). Some clones in this sample may be carry-over from other donors' samples. This chain uses TRBV6-2 or TRBV6-3 with TRBJ2-1; 9 bases are shared with TRBD1. The sequenced sample was CD8+ T cells from PBMCs. The CDR3 sequence is CASSYSTAGQGTNEQFF. CDR3 nucleotides: TGTGCCAGCAGTTACTCGACTGCGGGACAGGGTACAAATGAGCAGTTCTTC.